This T cell receptor (beta chain) came from a study of shared clonotypes between healthy human individuals. Sequencing on ten immunoSEQ deep assay plates was performed for unsorted PBMC DNA. As processed by the authors: ImmunoSEQ only sent back junction sequences with no quality scores, so filtering was done differently. The repertoire was sequenced with immunoSEQ multiplex PCR; TCRdb's copy has only in-frame clones and lacks some. V and J calls and clone size are those listed in that table; D and trimming were worked out from the DNA. The sample records 400,000 to 500,000 clones, around 78% being singletons. Germline lookup yields CDR1 KGHSH and CDR2 LQKENI. J was trimmed by 8 bases and V by 0 bases; bases with no gene match: 6. The CDR3 is 14 residues long. Around 90 million PBMCs served as the genomic DNA source for unsorted samples.

The genes are TRBV18 and TRBJ1-2, with 7 bases fitting TRBD1. This TCR came from a woman in her forties in good health. Some clones in this sample may be carry-over from other donors' samples. The sequenced sample was PBMCs. CDR3 sequence reads: CASSPPGQFRGYTF. Written as DNA, the CDR3 is TGTGCCAGCTCACCACCGGGACAGTTCCGGGGCTACACCTTC. Full variable domain (missing parts from reference TRBV18 and TRBJ1-2): NAGVMQNPRHLVRRRGQEARLRCSPMKGHSHVYWYRQLPEEGLKFMVYLQKENIIDESGMPKERFSAEFPKEGPSILRIQQVVRGDSAAYFCASSPPGQFRGYTFGSGTRLTVV.